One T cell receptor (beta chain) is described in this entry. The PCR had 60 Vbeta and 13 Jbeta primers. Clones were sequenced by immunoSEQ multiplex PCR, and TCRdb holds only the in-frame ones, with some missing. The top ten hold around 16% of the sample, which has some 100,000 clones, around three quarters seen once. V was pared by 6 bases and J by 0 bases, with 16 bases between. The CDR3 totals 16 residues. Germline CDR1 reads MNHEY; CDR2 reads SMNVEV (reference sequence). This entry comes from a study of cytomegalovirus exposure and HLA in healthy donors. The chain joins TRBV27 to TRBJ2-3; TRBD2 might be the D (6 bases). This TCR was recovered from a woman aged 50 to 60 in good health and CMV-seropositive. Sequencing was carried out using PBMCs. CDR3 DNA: TGTGCCAGCAGACTCAGACCGGGACTCAGCACAGATACGCAGTATTTT. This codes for CASRLRPGLSTDTQYF.